The rows below give T cell receptor beta chains drawn from one sample of a study of PD-L1 blockade in urothelial cancer. Repertoires were generated with immunoSEQ multiplex PCR, while TCRdb's copy carries only in-frame clones and drops some. The table records about 79,000 clones, around 86% of them present only once. The sample was PBMCs, taken around atezolizumab (anti-PD-L1) treatment. Source of these receptors: a man in his 60s with urothelial cancer. The CDR3 runs from the conserved cysteine through the conserved F or W. Each record gives: J gene, V gene, clone size, D gene, CDR3 DNA, CDR3 protein. The D gene is left open where the match is weak. A row's size may be missing; if present it is once, few, many or a size class.

J: TRBJ2-5
V: TRBV7-2
size: -
D: TRBD1
DNA: TGTGCCAGCAGCTTATATCCACGGACAGGGGGAGAGACCCAGTACTTC
CDR3: CASSLYPRTGGETQYF

J: TRBJ1-1
V: TRBV19
size: -
D: -
DNA: TGTGCCAGTAGTTTTCGACAGAGTGAAGCTTTCTTT
CDR3: CASSFRQSEAFF

J: TRBJ1-5
V: TRBV2
size: -
D: -
DNA: TGTGCCAGCAGTGAAGAGCAGGGTAAGAATCAGCCCCAGCATTTT
CDR3: CASSEEQGKNQPQHF

J: TRBJ2-3
V: TRBV14
size: few
D: TRBD2
DNA: TGTGCCAGCAGCCCCCTAGCGGGGGGAACAGATACGCAGTATTTT
CDR3: CASSPLAGGTDTQYF

J: TRBJ2-1
V: TRBV5-1
size: once
D: -
DNA: TGCGCCAGCAGCTTGGGCGGGGGCCAAGGCGGGGAGCAGTTCTTC
CDR3: CASSLGGGQGGEQFF

J: TRBJ2-6
V: TRBV15
size: -
D: -
DNA: TGTGCCACCAGCAGAGATCGCGGGGCTGGGGCCAACGTCCTGACTTTC
CDR3: CATSRDRGAGANVLTF

J: TRBJ1-2
V: TRBV30
size: -
D: -
DNA: TGTGCCTGGGAGACTGGTACGGGGTCTGGCTACACCTTC
CDR3: CAWETGTGSGYTF

J: TRBJ1-5
V: TRBV19
size: -
D: -
DNA: TGTGCCAGTAGTAGCTTACAGGGGCCCCAGCATTTT
CDR3: CASSSLQGPQHF

J: TRBJ1-5
V: TRBV6-5
size: once
D: -
DNA: TGTGCCAGCAGTTACTCGACAGGTCAGCCCCAGCATTTT
CDR3: CASSYSTGQPQHF

J: TRBJ2-2
V: TRBV5-6
size: once
D: -
DNA: TGTGCCAGCAGCTTGTGGGGGGTAACCGGGGAGCTGTTTTTT
CDR3: CASSLWGVTGELFF

J: TRBJ2-1
V: TRBV6-4
size: -
D: -
DNA: TGTGCCAGCAGTGACTCAGGGGCGATAGGGGATGAGCAGTTCTTC
CDR3: CASSDSGAIGDEQFF

J: TRBJ2-3
V: TRBV27
size: once
D: TRBD2
DNA: TGTGCCAGCCGGGGACTAGCGGCTAGCACAGATACGCAGTATTTT
CDR3: CASRGLAASTDTQYF

J: TRBJ2-2
V: TRBV7-9
size: -
D: -
DNA: TGTGCCAGCAGCTTAACGGGAACCGGGGAGCTGTTTTTT
CDR3: CASSLTGTGELFF

J: TRBJ1-5
V: TRBV4-1
size: -
D: TRBD1
DNA: TGCGCCAGCAGCATCCGGACAGGGCATAGCAATCAGCCCCAGCATTTT
CDR3: CASSIRTGHSNQPQHF

J: TRBJ1-4
V: TRBV19
size: -
D: -
DNA: TGTGCCAGCCATCGGGACTCGGATCGAGAAAAACTGTTTTTT
CDR3: CASHRDSDREKLFF

J: TRBJ2-7
V: TRBV2
size: -
D: TRBD1
DNA: TGTGCCAGCAGTCGACAGGGGGGGTTCTACGAGCAGTACTTC
CDR3: CASSRQGGFYEQYF

J: TRBJ2-7
V: TRBV7-3
size: -
D: TRBD1
DNA: TGTGCCAGCAGCTTACACAGGGGGTCCTCCTACGAGCAGTACTTC
CDR3: CASSLHRGSSYEQYF

J: TRBJ1-5
V: TRBV6-5
size: -
D: -
DNA: TGTGCCAGCAGTGCCGCAGGTCAAAGCAATCAGCCCCAGCATTTT
CDR3: CASSAAGQSNQPQHF

J: TRBJ2-1
V: TRBV19
size: -
D: TRBD2
DNA: TGTGCCAGTACCCCGGGACTAGCGCCCATACTGAACTACAATGAGCAGTTCTTC
CDR3: CASTPGLAPILNYNEQFF

J: TRBJ2-7
V: TRBV4-1
size: -
D: TRBD2
DNA: TGCGCCAGCAGCCAAGATTATGTAGGGCTAGCGGGGACCTACGAGCAGTACTTC
CDR3: CASSQDYVGLAGTYEQYF

J: TRBJ2-1
V: TRBV6-5
size: -
D: -
DNA: TGTGCCAGCAGAACGGGGAGTGTATCTGAGCAGTTCTTC
CDR3: CASRTGSVSEQFF

J: TRBJ1-2
V: TRBV6-1
size: -
D: TRBD1
DNA: TGTGCCACCTTCCGGACAGGGGGCTTTGGCTACACCTTC
CDR3: CATFRTGGFGYTF

J: TRBJ1-1
V: TRBV11-3
size: -
D: -
DNA: TGTGCCAGCAGCCAGGACACTGGCACTGAAGCTTTCTTT
CDR3: CASSQDTGTEAFF

J: TRBJ2-1
V: TRBV16
size: -
D: -
DNA: TGTGCCAGCAGCCAATCAGGGGCAGGCTCCTACAATGAGCAGTTCTTC
CDR3: CASSQSGAGSYNEQFF

J: TRBJ1-3
V: TRBV6-5
size: few
D: TRBD1
DNA: TGTGCCAGCAGTCGTTCGGGACAGGGGGCTTACACCATATATTTT
CDR3: CASSRSGQGAYTIYF

J: TRBJ1-3
V: TRBV19
size: -
D: -
DNA: TGTGCCAGTAAAGGCTCCAGGGTGTCTGGAAACACCATATATTTT
CDR3: CASKGSRVSGNTIYF

J: TRBJ2-1
V: TRBV11-2
size: -
D: TRBD1
DNA: TGTGCCAGCAGTGCCGGGACAGGAGAGCAGTTCTTC
CDR3: CASSAGTGEQFF

J: TRBJ2-7
V: TRBV29-1
size: -
D: TRBD1
DNA: TGCAGCGGAACGACAGGGGGAGCCTACGAGCAGTACTTC
CDR3: CSGTTGGAYEQYF

J: TRBJ1-4
V: TRBV15
size: few
D: -
DNA: TGTGCCACCAGCAGGGAGGAAATAAAAACAGCCTCTTTTAATGAAAAACTGTTTTTT
CDR3: CATSREEIKTASFNEKLFF

J: TRBJ1-1
V: TRBV5-1
size: -
D: -
DNA: TGCGCCAGCAGCTTGGTGGGACTACGAGGGGAAGCTTTCTTT
CDR3: CASSLVGLRGEAFF

J: TRBJ2-3
V: TRBV11-3
size: -
D: -
DNA: TGTGCCAGCAGCTCGGGACACCGTGGAGATACGCAGTATTTT
CDR3: CASSSGHRGDTQYF

J: TRBJ2-7
V: TRBV4-1
size: -
D: -
DNA: TGCGCCAGCAGTCGCGGTGTCCTCTCCGAGGACGAGCAGTACTTC
CDR3: CASSRGVLSEDEQYF

J: TRBJ2-7
V: TRBV7-2
size: once
D: -
DNA: TGTGCCAGCAGCTTAATAGCGCGGTCCGAGCAGTACTTC
CDR3: CASSLIARSEQYF

J: TRBJ2-1
V: TRBV5-8
size: -
D: -
DNA: TGTGCCAGCAGCCCTGCGGTGGGGCGCTACAATGAGCAGTTCTTC
CDR3: CASSPAVGRYNEQFF

J: TRBJ2-6
V: TRBV2
size: -
D: -
DNA: TGTGCCAGCACCTCCTCAGGGGCTGGGGCCAACGTCCTGACTTTC
CDR3: CASTSSGAGANVLTF